The 24 T cell receptor beta chains presented below share a single source sample, sequenced in a study of breast tumors, draining lymph nodes, adjacent tissues. Each CDR3 protein is one row after TCRdb ran MiXCR on the multiplex PCR reads. The sample includes around 190,000 distinct CDR3 sequences, around a third of them seen just once. Samples came from axillary lymph nodes draining the breast cancer. The source material was axillary lymph node tissue. Every receptor here comes from a female donor with breast cancer. Some clones in this sample may be carry-over from other donors' samples.

With respect to this clonotype: Possible read error: a much larger clone is one base away. The J gene is TRBJ2-1, the V gene TRBV6-5, with 8 bases fitting TRBD2. The V gene end was trimmed by 2 bases and the J gene end by 10 bases; junction bases not matched to a gene: 7. Germline CDR1 and CDR2: MNHEY and SVGAGI. This CDR3 region has 14 residues. CDR3 residues: CASSYLTSGKEQFF. The CDR3 nucleotides are TGTGCCAGCAGTTACCTAACTAGCGGCAAGGAGCAGTTCTTC.

This clonotype was counted between two and nine times. The chain combines TRBV6-2 or TRBV6-3 with TRBJ2-2; a weak D match, TRBD1 (6 bases). CDR1 and CDR2 from the germline V gene are MNHEY and SVGEGT. The germline V and J ends were trimmed by 0 bases and 1 base, with 15 bases remaining between them. The CDR3 is 18 amino acids. CDR3 sequence (DNA): TGTGCCAGCAGTTACTCGATTCAGGGACACATGAACACCGGGGAGCTGTTTTTT. Its protein is CASSYSIQGHMNTGELFF.

This chain connects TRBV4-2 to TRBJ2-5, with 8 bases aligning to TRBD2. The J segment lost 5 bases and the V segment lost 4 bases, leaving 12 bases of the junction unmatched. CDR3 length: 16 residues. Germline CDR1 LGHNA, CDR2 YNFKEQ. The CDR3 region is CASSLGGAGDNETQYF. CDR3 nucleotide sequence: TGTGCCAGCAGCCTGGGGGGAGCGGGGGACAATGAGACCCAGTACTTC.

This clonotype was observed at least ten times. CDR3 in amino acids: CASSEGTRDWGSGYTF. As DNA, the CDR3 is TGTGCCAGCAGTGAAGGAACACGCGATTGGGGCTCTGGCTACACCTTC. The chain is built from TRBV6-1 and TRBJ1-2; weak D call: TRBD1 (5 bases). The CDR3 has 16 residues. Germline V gene sequence: CDR1 MNHNS, CDR2 SASEGT. Trimming cost V 1 base and J 7 bases, with 19 bases left between them.

The V call is TRBV9, the J call TRBJ2-7; D gene ambiguous. The V gene lost 0 bases and the J gene lost 7 bases, with 11 bases spanning the gap. The CDR3 has 13 residues. From germline, CDR1 is SGDLS and CDR2 YYNGEE. The CDR3 sequence: CASSVEGKGEQYF. In DNA form, the CDR3 reads TGTGCCAGCAGCGTAGAGGGCAAAGGAGAGCAGTACTTC. Full variable domain (remainder filled in from reference TRBV9 and TRBJ2-7): DSGVTQTPKHLITATGQRVTLRCSPRSGDLSVYWYQQSLDQGLQFLIQYYNGEERAKGNILERFSAQQFPDLHSELNLSSLELGDSALYFCASSVEGKGEQYFGPGTRLTVT.

The DNA for the CDR3 is TGCGCCAGCAGTGAGTCAGCGACAGGGTTGGACGAGCAGTACTTC. Encoded protein: CASSESATGLDEQYF. The chain combines TRBV10-2 with TRBJ2-7, with 7 bases matching TRBD1. The CDR3 contains 15 residues. J gave up 5 bases and V 0 bases, and 7 bases lay outside the gene matches. Per the germline V gene, CDR1 is WSHSY and CDR2 is SAAADI.

This clonotype was recorded many times. The J gene is TRBJ1-6, the V gene TRBV25-1; no definite D call. Trimming stripped 7 bases from V and 8 bases from J, with 9 bases between. CDR1 and CDR2 from the germline V gene are MGHDK and SYGVNS. There are 12 residues in the CDR3. CDR3 sequence reads: CASKQADSPLHF. The CDR3 DNA sequence: TGTGCCAGCAAGCAGGCGGATTCACCCCTCCACTTT.

Concerning this clonotype: The conserved phenylalanine or tryptophan is not found at the CDR3 terminus, so this likely reflects a read error. No DNA is shown, since the ends of the CDR3 on it are uncertain; the CDR3 is the one TCRdb lists. This chain joins TRBV9 and TRBJ1-3; the DNA was not compared with TRBD1, the D call given in the table. The CDR3 comprises 9 residues, both ends counted. The germline CDR1 and CDR2 sequences are SGDLS and YYNGEE. The chain's CDR3 is CASGRDNLC.

This clonotype was observed once. A read error may produce the germline difference seen at one junction end. The genes are TRBV29-1 and TRBJ2-7; 14 bases align to TRBD2. Germline V lookup: CDR1 SQVTM, CDR2 ANQGSEA. This CDR3 spans 14 amino acids. DNA of the CDR3: TGCAGCGTTCTGGGACTAGCGGGAGCGGACGGGCAGCACTTC. Amino acids: CSVLGLAGADGQHF.

The CDR3 DNA is TGCGCCAGCAGCCATCGACTAGCGGGAGTAGTAGAGCAGTTCTTC. Its protein is CASSHRLAGVVEQFF. The gene calls are TRBV4-1 and TRBJ2-1; 12 nucleotides agree with TRBD2. The CDR3 has 15 residues. Trimming removed 3 bases from V and 10 bases from J; junction bases left unmatched: 7. Germline lookup yields CDR1 MGHRA and CDR2 YSYEKL.

The J gene is TRBJ1-4, the V gene TRBV29-1; the D gene is possibly TRBD1 (5 bases). V lost 6 bases and J lost 7, with 18 bases in between. This CDR3 spans 14 amino acids. The germline CDR1 and CDR2 sequences are SQVTM and ANQGSEA. CDR3: CSVSGRDGFEKLFF. The DNA for the CDR3 is TGCAGCGTCTCCGGACGGGACGGGTTTGAAAAACTGTTTTTT.

This clonotype was counted many times. The chain combines TRBV19 with TRBJ2-5, with TRBD2 as a possible D gene (6 bases). The CDR3 covers 14 residues. V gave up 2 bases and J gave up 0 bases, with 7 bases separating them. Germline loops: CDR1 LNHDA, CDR2 SQIVND (reference sequence). The DNA of the CDR3 is TGTGCCAGTAGTATAAGGACTAACCAAGAGACCCAGTACTTC. Translating it yields CASSIRTNQETQYF.

This clonotype appeared many times. V gene TRBV19 combines with J gene TRBJ1-3, with 8 bases that match TRBD1. With V trimmed by 3 bases and J by 4 bases, 11 bases remained unmatched. This CDR3 is 17 amino acids long. Per the germline V gene, CDR1 is LNHDA and CDR2 is SQIVND (reference sequence). DNA for the CDR3: TGTGCCAGTAGTATCGGGGTACGGACAGGGCCGGGAAACACCATATATTTT. It codes for CASSIGVRTGPGNTIYF.

This clonotype came up many times. The V call is TRBV19, the J call TRBJ1-5; 7 bases are shared with TRBD1. The CDR3 length is 15 residues. CDR1 LNHDA and CDR2 SQIVND come from the germline V gene (reference sequence). The junction had 7 bases not matched to a gene; V was cut back by 6 bases and J by 2 bases. The CDR3 region is CASSRDRMGNQPQHF. The CDR3 bases are TGTGCCAGTAGCCGGGACAGAATGGGCAATCAGCCCCAGCATTTT. The full variable domain, with the rest looked up from reference TRBV19 and TRBJ1-5, is DGGITQSPKYLFRKEGQNVTLSCEQNLNHDAMYWYRQDPGQGLRLIYYSQIVNDFQKGDIAEGYSVSREKKESFPLTVTSAQKNPTAFYLCASSRDRMGNQPQHFGDGTRLSIL.

This clonotype has at least ten counts. V is TRBV12-3 or TRBV12-4 and J is TRBJ2-5; 12 bases map to TRBD2. V gave up 5 bases and J gave up 5 bases; unmatched junction bases: 12. CDR3 length: 17 residues. CDR3 nucleotide sequence: TGTGCCAGCAGTCCCGGGAGACTAGCGGGAGAGCGGGAGACCCAGTACTTC. It is translated as CASSPGRLAGERETQYF.

Notes on this clonotype: The junction and the germline gene differ at one end; a read error may be behind it. The CDR3 nucleotides are TGTGCCAGCAATTACAGGGGCGGGAGCACTGAAGCTTTCTTT. Protein: CASNYRGGSTEAFF. V is TRBV6-5 and J is TRBJ1-1; 7 nucleotides align to TRBD1. The CDR3 is 14 amino acids. The V gene's germline CDR1 is MNHEY and CDR2 SVGAGI.

This clonotype was counted many times. The V gene is TRBV7-6, the J gene TRBJ1-4; D gene unclear. Trimming stripped 5 bases from V and 0 bases from J, with 7 bases between. Germline lookup yields CDR1 SGHVS and CDR2 FNYEAQ. This CDR3 contains 14 residues. CDR3 region: CASSLSSTNEKLFF. The CDR3 DNA follows: TGTGCCAGCAGCCTCAGTTCAACTAATGAAAAACTGTTTTTT. The full variable domain, in which reference TRBV7-6 and TRBJ1-4 provide the parts outside the CDR3, is GAGVSQSPRYKVTKRGQDVALRCDPISGHVSLYWYRQALGQGPEFLTYFNYEAQQDKSGLPNDRFSAERPEGSISTLTIQRTEQRDSAMYRCASSLSSTNEKLFFGSGTQLSVL.

This clonotype showed up just once. This chain connects TRBV11-2 to TRBJ1-4; no firm D call. Germline CDR1 is SGHAT and CDR2 is FQNNGV. The CDR3 length is 16 residues. Trimming stripped 2 bases from V and 6 bases from J, with 16 bases between. CDR3 sequence: CASSLKAGGRDEKLFF. CDR3 in DNA: TGTGCCAGCAGCTTAAAAGCGGGAGGGCGGGATGAAAAACTGTTTTTT. Drawing the rest from reference TRBV11-2 and TRBJ1-4, the complete variable domain is EAGVAQSPRYKIIEKRQSVAFWCNPISGHATLYWYQQILGQGPKLLIQFQNNGVVDDSQLPKDRFSAERLKGVDSTLKIQPAKLEDSAVYLCASSLKAGGRDEKLFFGSGTQLSVL.

This clonotype has at least ten counts. The chain is built from TRBV19 and TRBJ2-7; tentatively, D is TRBD1 (5 bases). Per the germline V gene, CDR1 is LNHDA and CDR2 is SQIVND (reference sequence). The CDR3 has 13 residues. Trimming pared 4 bases from V and 3 bases from J, leaving 10 bases between. The CDR3 here is CASSKTGNYEQYF. The CDR3 region has the DNA TGTGCCAGTAGTAAAACAGGAAACTACGAGCAGTACTTC.

At least ten counts were recorded for this clonotype. The chain has TRBV7-3 and TRBJ2-3; 10 bases align to TRBD2. With 5 bases clipped from V and 7 bases from J, the junction kept 12 bases outside the gene matches. The CDR3 is 16 residues long. The germline V gene encodes CDR1 SGHTA and CDR2 FQGTGA. CDR3 bases: TGTGCCAGCAGCCCCCCTAGCGGGGGACTCTCTAATACGCAGTATTTT. This gives the protein CASSPPSGGLSNTQYF.

This clonotype was detected many times. This chain's CDR3 is CASSYRGDTQYF. The DNA of the CDR3 is TGTGCCAGCAGCTACAGGGGCGATACGCAGTATTTT. The chain joins TRBV5-6 to TRBJ2-3; TRBD1 matches at 7 bases. CDR3 length: 12 amino acids. Germline V CDR1 and CDR2: SGHDT, YYEEEE. With V trimmed by 3 bases and J by 6 bases, 1 base remained unmatched. The variable domain in full, completed from reference TRBV5-6 and TRBJ2-3, reads DAGVTQSPTHLIKTRGQQVTLRCSPKSGHDTVSWYQQALGQGPQFIFQYYEEEERQRGNFPDRFSGHQFPNYSSELNVNALLLGDSALYLCASSYRGDTQYFGPGTRLTVL.

This clonotype came up a few times. The chain joins TRBV18 to TRBJ2-1; 8 bases agree with TRBD2. The J segment lost 9 bases and the V segment lost 5 bases, leaving 15 bases of the junction unmatched. There are 16 residues in the CDR3. The germline gives CDR1 KGHSH, CDR2 LQKENI. The CDR3 DNA sequence: TGTGCCAGCTCAAATCAACCGGGACTAGGAGCAGGTGAGCAGTTCTTC. This encodes CASSNQPGLGAGEQFF. Full variable domain (outside the CDR3, taken from reference TRBV18 and TRBJ2-1): NAGVMQNPRHLVRRRGQEARLRCSPMKGHSHVYWYRQLPEEGLKFMVYLQKENIIDESGMPKERFSAEFPKEGPSILRIQQVVRGDSAAYFCASSNQPGLGAGEQFFGPGTRLTVL.

This clonotype has only one observation. The chain combines TRBV12-3 or TRBV12-4 with TRBJ2-2; D call uncertain. The germline V and J ends were trimmed by 1 base and 7 bases, with 7 bases remaining between them. The CDR3 length is 13 residues. The CDR3 loop is CASSLGVGGELFF. As DNA, the CDR3 is TGTGCCAGCAGTTTAGGGGTCGGCGGGGAGCTGTTTTTT.

Remarks on this clonotype: As the CDR3 is not closed by the conserved phenylalanine or tryptophan, this likely results from a read error. The rearrangement links TRBV19 to TRBJ2-7, with TRBD2 identical over 14 bases. Trimming at V came to 7 bases and at J to 5 bases, leaving 10 bases not matched to a gene. The CDR3 consists of 16 residues. CDR1 is LNHDA and CDR2 is SQIVND in the germline V gene (reference sequence). The CDR3 DNA is TGTGCCAGTAACGAGAGGACTAGCGGGAGGACCCACGAGCAGTACTCC. It yields the protein CASNERTSGRTHEQYS.